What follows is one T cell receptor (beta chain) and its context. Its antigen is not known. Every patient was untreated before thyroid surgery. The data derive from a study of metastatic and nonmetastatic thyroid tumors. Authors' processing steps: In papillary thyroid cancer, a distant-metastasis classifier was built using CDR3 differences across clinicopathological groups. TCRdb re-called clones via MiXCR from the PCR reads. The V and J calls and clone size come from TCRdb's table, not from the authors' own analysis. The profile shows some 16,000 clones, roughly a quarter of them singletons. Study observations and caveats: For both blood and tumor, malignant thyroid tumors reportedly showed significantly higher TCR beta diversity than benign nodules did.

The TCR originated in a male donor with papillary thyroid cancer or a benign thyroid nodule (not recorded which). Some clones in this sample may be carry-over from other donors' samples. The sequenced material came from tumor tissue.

CDR3 nucleotide sequence: TGTGCCTGGAGTGTACGGACAGGGGTAGGAAACACCATATATTTT. Residues: CAWSVRTGVGNTIYF. The rearrangement links TRBV30 to TRBJ1-3; 9 bases match TRBD1. Germline V lookup: CDR1 GTSNPN, CDR2 SVGIG (reference sequence). The CDR3 runs 15 residues. V shed 0 bases, J shed 4 bases, and the junction held 4 bases outside the gene matches.